Following are 6 T cell receptor beta chains from one sample sequenced in a study of chemoradiotherapy in HPV16-positive cancers. Clones were sequenced by immunoSEQ multiplex PCR, and TCRdb holds only the in-frame ones, with some missing. This repertoire shows about 10,000 clones, around 66% found once; its top ten account for around 8.4%. Collection took place from a patient who underwent chemoradiotherapy. The source of these receptors is a human donor with HPV-associated anogenital cancer.

The V call is TRBV7-9, the J call TRBJ2-6, with 9 nucleotides matching TRBD1. With 3 bases clipped from V and 3 bases from J, the junction kept 6 bases outside the gene matches. Per the germline V gene, CDR1 is SEHNR and CDR2 is FQNEAQ (reference sequence). This CDR3 is built from 17 residues. The CDR3 sequence is CASSLRDRDGGANVLTF. CDR3 in DNA: TGTGCCAGCAGCTTGCGGGACAGGGATGGTGGGGCCAACGTCCTGACTTTC.

The CDR3 nucleotides are TGTGCCAGCAGTTTAAACGACAGACCGCAGTACTTC. This sequence encodes CASSLNDRPQYF. The J gene is TRBJ2-7, the V gene TRBV27; maybe TRBD1 (5 bases). CDR1 and CDR2 (germline): MNHEY, SMNVEV (reference sequence). The CDR3 contains 12 residues. V lost 2 bases and J lost 9, with 11 bases in between.

This clone was counted a few times. The gene calls are TRBV12-1 and TRBJ1-1; TRBD1 is the table's D call, not checked against the DNA. TRBV12-1 represents a pseudogene. The CDR3 extends over 17 amino acids. Written as DNA, the CDR3 is TGTGCCAGCAGTCCCCCCCCGGCAGGGGGCTTGAACACTGAAGCTTTCTTT. Protein sequence: CASSPPPAGGLNTEAFF.

V usage is TRBV6-5 and J usage is TRBJ2-1; 10 nucleotides line up with TRBD2. Germline V lookup: CDR1 MNHEY, CDR2 SVGAGI. The CDR3 loop spans 16 amino acids. V was pared by 4 bases and J by 9 bases, with 12 bases of the junction left unmatched. The CDR3 here is CASSLFTSGAGGEQFF. Here the CDR3 DNA reads TGTGCCAGCAGTTTATTTACTAGCGGGGCCGGGGGTGAGCAGTTCTTC.

CDR3 sequence: CASSLDLNGYTF. Here the CDR3 DNA reads TGTGCCAGCAGCTTGGACCTGAACGGCTACACCTTC. This sequence joins TRBV5-6 and TRBJ1-2; D not resolved. The CDR3 is made up of 12 amino acids. Trimming shortened V by 0 bases and J by 8 bases, and 8 bases separated the two germline ends. CDR1 and CDR2 (germline): SGHDT, YYEEEE.

The chain is built from TRBV2 and TRBJ1-6; D uncertain. Trimming pared 6 bases from V and 7 bases from J, leaving 13 bases between. The CDR3 totals 14 residues. Germline values: CDR1 SNHLY, CDR2 FYNNEI. CDR3 loop: CASSGLETNSPLHF. Written as DNA, the CDR3 is TGTGCCAGCAGCGGCTTAGAAACCAATTCACCCCTCCACTTT.